This record covers a single T cell receptor (beta chain). The antigen is undetermined. This record belongs to a study of graft-versus-host responses after intestinal transplantation. TCRdb keeps only in-frame clones here, not all; method: immunoSEQ multiplex PCR. Found here are tens of thousands of clones, approximately 94% of them singletons; the top ten hold over 0.45%. Study conclusions and caveats: High graft-versus-host to host-versus-graft clonal ratios were seen in allografts of patients with graft-donor T cell macrochimerism.

V gave up 5 bases and J gave up 9 bases; unmatched junction bases: 6. The germline gives CDR1 MNHEY, CDR2 SVGAGI. This CDR3 contains 13 residues. This chain uses TRBV6-5 with TRBJ2-5, with TRBD2 identical over 10 bases. This clonotype originated in a human donor who received an intestinal transplant. The material sequenced was unstimulated CD8+ T cells sorted from spleen or lymph node cells, taken before intestinal transplant. The DNA of the CDR3 is TGTGCCAGCAGTGTAAAGCGGGAGGGCCCCCAGTACTTC. It encodes CASSVKREGPQYF.